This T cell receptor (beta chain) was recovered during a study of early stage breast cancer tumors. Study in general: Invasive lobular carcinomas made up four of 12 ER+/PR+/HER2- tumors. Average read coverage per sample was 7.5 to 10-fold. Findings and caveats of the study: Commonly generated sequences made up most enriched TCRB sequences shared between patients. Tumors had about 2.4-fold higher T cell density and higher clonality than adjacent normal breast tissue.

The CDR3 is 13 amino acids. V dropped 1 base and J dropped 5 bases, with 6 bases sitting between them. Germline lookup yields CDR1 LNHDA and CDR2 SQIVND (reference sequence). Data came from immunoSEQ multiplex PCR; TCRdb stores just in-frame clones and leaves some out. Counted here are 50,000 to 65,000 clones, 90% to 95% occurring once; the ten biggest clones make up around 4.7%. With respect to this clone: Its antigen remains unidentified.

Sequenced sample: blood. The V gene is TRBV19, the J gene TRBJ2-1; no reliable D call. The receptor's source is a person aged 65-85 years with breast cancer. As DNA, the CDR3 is TGTGCCAGTAGTATAGGGCAGAACAATGAGCAGTTCTTC. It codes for CASSIGQNNEQFF.